Described below is a single T cell receptor beta chain sequence and its context. No antigen is known for it. The method was immunoSEQ multiplex PCR; TCRdb's version includes in-frame clones alone and lacks a portion of them. Of around 1.9 million clones in the sample, roughly 95% are singletons; the top ten hold under 2%. CDR3 length equals 22 residues. Germline assignment: CDR1 LNHDA and CDR2 SQIVND (reference sequence). The V segment lost 0 bases and the J segment 0 bases; nucleotides outside the gene matches: 16. Positive CCR7 selection of CD45RO-negative cells yielded the naive CD8 cells, and terminally differentiated effector memory CD45RA+ cells were excluded. This entry is derived from a study of shared clonotypes between healthy human individuals. Study results and caveats: Naive subsets usually exceeded memory subsets in estimated richness.

The chain employs TRBV19 and TRBJ2-3, with 12 positions matching TRBD2. The clonotype comes from a man aged 18-30 years in good health. Some clones in this sample may be carry-over from other donors' samples. Sequencing was performed on naive CD8+ T cells from PBMCs. This CDR3 reads CASSIDGLGLAGIETSTDTQYF. For the CDR3, the DNA is TGTGCCAGTAGTATAGATGGTTTAGGACTAGCGGGAATAGAGACTAGCACAGATACGCAGTATTTT.